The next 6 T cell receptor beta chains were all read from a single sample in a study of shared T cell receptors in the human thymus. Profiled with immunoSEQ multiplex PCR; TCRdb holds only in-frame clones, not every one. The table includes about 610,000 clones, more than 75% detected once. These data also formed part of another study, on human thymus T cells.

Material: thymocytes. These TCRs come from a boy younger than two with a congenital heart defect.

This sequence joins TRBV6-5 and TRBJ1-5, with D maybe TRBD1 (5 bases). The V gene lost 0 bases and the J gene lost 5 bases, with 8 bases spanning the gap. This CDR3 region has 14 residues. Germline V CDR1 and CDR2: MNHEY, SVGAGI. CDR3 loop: CASSYSKGDQPQHF. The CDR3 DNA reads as TGTGCCAGCAGTTACTCGAAAGGGGATCAGCCCCAGCATTTT.

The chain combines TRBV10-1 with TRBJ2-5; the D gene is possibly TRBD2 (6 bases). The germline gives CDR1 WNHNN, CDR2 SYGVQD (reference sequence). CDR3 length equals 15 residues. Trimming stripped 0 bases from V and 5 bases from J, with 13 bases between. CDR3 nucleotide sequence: TGCGCCAGCAGTGAGTCCCGACTAGTGGGCGAGACCCAGTACTTC. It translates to CASSESRLVGETQYF.

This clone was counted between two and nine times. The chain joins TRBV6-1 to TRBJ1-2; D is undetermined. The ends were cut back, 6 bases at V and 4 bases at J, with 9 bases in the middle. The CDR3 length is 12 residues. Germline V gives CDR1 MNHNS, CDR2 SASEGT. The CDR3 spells CASSTELYGYTF. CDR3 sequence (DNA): TGTGCCAGCAGCACAGAGCTCTATGGCTACACCTTC.

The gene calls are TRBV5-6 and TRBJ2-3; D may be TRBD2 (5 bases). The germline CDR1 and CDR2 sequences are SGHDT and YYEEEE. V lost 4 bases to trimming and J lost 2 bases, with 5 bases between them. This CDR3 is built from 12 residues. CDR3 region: CASSRDTDTQYF. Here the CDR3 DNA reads TGTGCCAGCAGCCGGGACACAGATACGCAGTATTTT.

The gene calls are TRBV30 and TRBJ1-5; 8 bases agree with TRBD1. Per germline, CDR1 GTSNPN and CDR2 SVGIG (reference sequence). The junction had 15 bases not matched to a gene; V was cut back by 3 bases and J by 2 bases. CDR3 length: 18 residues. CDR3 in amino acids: CAWRGGQDSIGGNQPQHF. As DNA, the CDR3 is TGTGCCTGGAGAGGGGGACAGGATTCTATCGGGGGCAATCAGCCCCAGCATTTT.

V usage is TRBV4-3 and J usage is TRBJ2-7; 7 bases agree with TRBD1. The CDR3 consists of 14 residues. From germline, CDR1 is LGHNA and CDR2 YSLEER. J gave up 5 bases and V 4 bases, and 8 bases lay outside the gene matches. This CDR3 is CASSPSQGPDEQYF. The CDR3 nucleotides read TGCGCCAGCAGCCCCTCACAGGGGCCTGACGAGCAGTACTTC.